The 28 T cell receptor beta chains reported below all come from one sample, sequenced in a study of shared clonotypes between healthy human individuals. Measured with immunoSEQ multiplex PCR; TCRdb has only the in-frame clones, and not every one. The sample lists around 1 million clones; approximately 80% were seen once. The sample taken for sequencing was memory CD4+ T cells sorted from blood. As for subset: CD45RA-negative fraction. The source is a man younger than 30 in good health.

The V call is TRBV19, the J call TRBJ1-5; D call uncertain. Germline-derived CDR1 and CDR2 are LNHDA and SQIVND (reference sequence). The V end lost 2 bases, the J end lost 3 bases, and 14 bases lay between the germline ends. The CDR3 length is 16 residues. The CDR3 DNA reads as TGTGCCAGTAGTATACCCGTACGGACCCCCAATCAGCCCCAGCATTTT. This translates into CASSIPVRTPNQPQHF.

The J gene is TRBJ2-5, the V gene TRBV4-3, with 11 bases aligning to TRBD2. The CDR3 runs 18 residues. The V and J ends lost 1 base and 3 bases, in that order; junction bases with no gene match: 10. Per the germline V gene, CDR1 is LGHNA and CDR2 is YSLEER. DNA for the CDR3: TGCGCCAGCAGCCAAGGGCTAGCGGGAGGTACTGTTAAAGAGACCCAGTACTTC. This sequence encodes CASSQGLAGGTVKETQYF.

The J gene is TRBJ1-1, the V gene TRBV7-2; D is possibly TRBD1 (6 bases). Trimming took off 0 bases at V and 0 bases at J, with 14 bases between the two ends. Germline V gives CDR1 SGHTA, CDR2 FQGNSA. The CDR3 extends over 17 amino acids. CDR3 region: CASSLATGRSLNTEAFF. CDR3 sequence (DNA): TGTGCCAGCAGCTTAGCTACAGGGAGATCTCTGAACACTGAAGCTTTCTTT.

The chain links TRBV27 to TRBJ2-2; 9 bases are a match to TRBD2. The CDR3 totals 16 residues. The trim removed 5 bases at V and 4 bases at J, leaving 8 bases unmatched. The germline gives CDR1 MNHEY, CDR2 SMNVEV (reference sequence). CDR3 nucleotides: TGTGCCAGCAGTATGGAAAGCGGGAGGATCACCGGGGAGCTGTTTTTT. Protein: CASSMESGRITGELFF.

CDR3 DNA: TGTGCCAGCAGATTTACAGGGGGCAGCCCCTACGAGCAGTACTTC. As protein: CASRFTGGSPYEQYF. The V call is TRBV6-5, the J call TRBJ2-7, with 9 nucleotides matching TRBD1. This CDR3 contains 15 residues. V shed 6 bases, J shed 2 bases, and the junction held 8 bases outside the gene matches. Germline CDR1 is MNHEY and CDR2 is SVGAGI.

The chain employs TRBV10-3 and TRBJ1-2, with 8 bases identical to TRBD1. The CDR3 is made up of 13 amino acids. V shed 5 bases, J shed 7 bases, and the junction held 6 bases outside the gene matches. CDR1 is ENHRY, CDR2 SYGVKD, per germline. CDR3 DNA: TGTGCCATCAGTTTACAGGGGGAAGTTGGCTACACCTTC. Residues: CAISLQGEVGYTF.

Here the CDR3 reads CASSQYRGESTKNIQYF. The DNA of the CDR3 is TGTGCCAGCAGCCAGTACAGAGGGGAGTCGACCAAAAACATTCAGTACTTC. The rearrangement links TRBV5-4 to TRBJ2-4; D is possibly TRBD1 or TRBD2 (5 bases each). Germline lookup yields CDR1 SGHNT and CDR2 YYREEE (reference sequence). The CDR3 has 17 residues. Trimming shortened V by 4 bases and J by 2 bases, and 19 bases separated the two germline ends.

The V gene is TRBV29-1, the J gene TRBJ2-1; D might be TRBD2 (6 bases). The germline gives CDR1 SQVTM, CDR2 ANQGSEA. Between the trimmed V and J ends, which lost 2 bases and 1 base, there was a span of 18 bases. CDR3 length: 17 amino acids. CDR3 coding DNA: TGCAGCGTTGAACATCAAAGGAGCGGGTCTTCCTACAATGAGCAGTTCTTC. Residues: CSVEHQRSGSSYNEQFF.

The chain uses TRBV28 and TRBJ2-7; 7 bases map to TRBD1. Trimming cost V 6 bases and J 2 bases; bases outside gene matches: 1. There are 12 residues in the CDR3. Per germline, CDR1 MDHEN and CDR2 SYDVKM. The CDR3 DNA sequence: TGTGCCAGCAGGACAGGGACCTACGAGCAGTACTTC. It specifies CASRTGTYEQYF.

Of note for this clone: The sample contains more than one DNA sequence encoding this CDR3. The rearrangement links TRBV10-2 to TRBJ2-1; D is unclear. CDR1 WSHSY and CDR2 SAAADI come from the germline V gene. V lost 6 bases and J lost 6, with 9 bases in between. The CDR3 runs 12 residues. The CDR3 nucleotides read TGCGCCAGCAGGCTCGACCGCAATGAGCAGTTCTTC. Its translation is CASRLDRNEQFF.

A single count supports this clone. A much larger clone differs from this one at a single base, so this may be a read error. Other DNA variants within this sample encode the same CDR3. The chain uses TRBV5-1 and TRBJ2-3, with 14 bases lining up with TRBD2. The CDR3 extends over 16 amino acids. From germline, CDR1 is SGHRS and CDR2 YFSETQ. Unmatched junction bases numbered 4, after V lost 4 bases and J lost 3 bases. DNA of the CDR3: TGCGCCAGCAGCCCCCGGACTAGCGGGGGGACAGATACGCAGTATTTT. The encoded protein is CASSPRTSGGTDTQYF.

This chain connects TRBV27 to TRBJ2-1, with TRBD2 as a possible D gene (5 bases). CDR1 MNHEY and CDR2 SMNVEV come from the germline V gene (reference sequence). Trimming took 6 bases from V and 5 from J, leaving 17 bases between them. The CDR3 is 15 amino acids. The CDR3 DNA is TGTGCCAGCAGCTCGGGGAATCTAGGAAACAATGAGCAGTTCTTC. It codes for CASSSGNLGNNEQFF.

The chain combines TRBV19 with TRBJ2-7; D is possibly TRBD2 (6 bases). CDR3 length: 15 amino acids. Germline loops: CDR1 LNHDA, CDR2 SQIVND (reference sequence). Deletions cut 5 bases from V and 4 bases from J, with 18 bases between. The CDR3 region is CASSPRGLAGYEQYF. In nucleotides, the CDR3 is TGTGCCAGTAGTCCCCGGGGACTGGCTGGATACGAGCAGTACTTC.

On this clone itself: A much larger clone lies one base from this, so it may be a read error. The J gene is TRBJ1-1, the V gene TRBV11-2; D is unclear. Germline V CDR1 and CDR2: SGHAT, FQNNGV. The V end was cut by 3 bases, the J end by 0 bases, with 5 bases between. The CDR3 has 13 residues. DNA of the CDR3: TGTGCCAGCAGCTTGGAGGTGAACACTGAAGCTTTCTTT. This encodes CASSLEVNTEAFF.

This clone was seen only a few times. The chain links TRBV7-2 to TRBJ2-3; D is perhaps TRBD2 (5 bases). The CDR3 contains 14 residues. The germline V and J ends were trimmed by 5 bases and 2 bases, with 11 bases remaining between them. Looked up from germline, CDR1 is SGHTA and CDR2 is FQGNSA. The CDR3 region has the DNA TGTGCCAGCAGCCCCCCGACTAACACAGATACGCAGTATTTT. This translates into CASSPPTNTDTQYF.

This clone appeared once. The CDR3 DNA sequence: TGTGCCAGCAGCAGCGGGGCGGGACCGTACAATGAGCAGTTCTTC. Its protein is CASSSGAGPYNEQFF. V and J are TRBV7-6 and TRBJ2-1; 7 nucleotides line up with TRBD2. V lost 5 bases and J lost 4; bases outside the gene matches: 8. The germline V gene has CDR1 SGHVS and CDR2 FNYEAQ. The CDR3 is 15 residues long.

The chain combines TRBV15 with TRBJ2-5; D is uncertain. Trimming removed 3 bases from V and 5 bases from J, with 7 bases in between. This CDR3 is 12 amino acids long. Germline CDR1 LNHNV, CDR2 YYDKDF (reference sequence). The CDR3: CATSSRGETQYF. CDR3 sequence (DNA): TGTGCCACCAGCAGCCGCGGTGAGACCCAGTACTTC.

The CDR3 region is CASSPLAGEQFF. DNA for the CDR3: TGTGCCAGCTCACCGCTAGCTGGTGAGCAGTTCTTC. The V and J genes are TRBV18 and TRBJ2-1; maybe TRBD2 (5 bases). V was cut by 3 bases and J by 9 bases, with 9 bases left in between. The CDR3 has 12 residues. CDR1 and CDR2 from the germline V gene are KGHSH and LQKENI.

As DNA, the CDR3 is TGCAGTGCTAGCGACGGTGGTGGCTACACCTTC. Its translation is CSASDGGGYTF. V is TRBV20-1 and J is TRBJ1-2; D is unresolved. CDR1 and CDR2 (germline): DFQATT, SNEGSKA (reference sequence). The V end lost 3 bases, the J end lost 7 bases, and 9 bases lay between the germline ends. This CDR3 is built from 11 residues.

The gene calls are TRBV6-1 and TRBJ2-3; tentatively, D is TRBD2 (6 bases). Germline CDR1 is MNHNS and CDR2 is SASEGT. This CDR3 contains 15 residues. The germline V and J ends were trimmed by 7 bases and 0 bases, with 14 bases remaining between them. The CDR3 coding sequence is TGTGCCAGCAACTTCCTCAGCGGGAGCACAGATACGCAGTATTTT. This codes for CASNFLSGSTDTQYF.

The V gene is TRBV6-1, the J gene TRBJ1-1; tentative D call: TRBD1 (5 bases). Germline V CDR1 and CDR2: MNHNS, SASEGT. The CDR3 extends over 15 amino acids. V lost 7 bases, J lost 2 bases, and 17 bases lay in between. This CDR3 is CASNYRGVGNTEAFF. For the CDR3, the DNA is TGTGCCAGCAATTATAGAGGGGTCGGTAACACTGAAGCTTTCTTT.

The DNA of the CDR3 is TGTGCCAGCAGCCATGGGGACAATCGGGCGTACGAGCAGTACTTC. This sequence encodes CASSHGDNRAYEQYF. The rearrangement joins TRBV7-9 to TRBJ2-7; D might be TRBD1 (6 bases). The V end was cut by 5 bases, the J end by 4 bases, with 18 bases between. CDR1 is SEHNR, CDR2 FQNEAQ, per germline (reference sequence). The CDR3 totals 15 residues.

The V and J genes are TRBV4-1 and TRBJ2-5; D not resolved. The DNA end is a closer match to TRBJ2-7, so the J assignment may be wrong. CDR3 length: 14 amino acids. The germline V gene encodes CDR1 MGHRA and CDR2 YSYEKL. DNA for the CDR3: TGCGCCAGCAGCCCCGCGTACTCTAGGGACGAGCAGTACTTC. Translated, it gives CASSPAYSRDEQYF.

The V call is TRBV9, the J call TRBJ1-6, with 9 bases that match TRBD1. Germline V gives CDR1 SGDLS, CDR2 YYNGEE. V was pared by 4 bases and J by 7 bases, with 6 bases of the junction left unmatched. The CDR3 covers 15 residues. The CDR3 coding sequence is TGTGCCAGCAGCTCCACCGGGACAGGGAATTCACCCCTCCACTTT. As protein: CASSSTGTGNSPLHF.

In the case of this clone: Other DNA sequences from this sample encode an identical CDR3 as well. The rearrangement links TRBV19 to TRBJ1-5; no clear D. V lost 1 base to trimming and J lost 4 bases, with 5 bases between them. In germline, CDR1 is LNHDA, CDR2 SQIVND (reference sequence). The length of the CDR3 is 13 residues. CDR3 loop: CASSIGGNQPQHF. CDR3 coding DNA: TGTGCCAGTAGTATAGGTGGGAATCAGCCCCAGCATTTT.

CDR3 in DNA: TGTGCCAGCAGTGAACCGCATACAGGGGGAGTCGGGGAGCTGTTTTTT. Its protein is CASSEPHTGGVGELFF. The chain uses TRBV6-1 and TRBJ2-2; 8 bases agree with TRBD1. This CDR3 spans 16 amino acids. J gave up 7 bases and V 2 bases, and 9 bases lay outside the gene matches. The germline V gene encodes CDR1 MNHNS and CDR2 SASEGT.

The CDR3 here is CASSLDFRELFF. CDR3 sequence (DNA): TGCGCCAGCAGCTTGGATTTCAGGGAGCTGTTTTTT. The genes are TRBV5-1 and TRBJ2-2, with unresolved D. The length of the CDR3 is 12 residues. V lost 0 bases to trimming and J lost 9 bases, with 6 bases between them. CDR1 and CDR2 from the germline V gene are SGHRS and YFSETQ.

This clone has only one observation. The chain joins TRBV11-3 to TRBJ2-7, with D maybe TRBD2 (6 bases). The CDR3 consists of 15 residues. Between the trimmed V and J ends, which lost 2 bases and 0 bases, there was a span of 11 bases. Germline loops: CDR1 SGHNT, CDR2 YENEEA. The CDR3 DNA is TGTGCCAGCAGCTTATCGGCGGGGCCCTCCTACGAGCAGTACTTC. It encodes CASSLSAGPSYEQYF.